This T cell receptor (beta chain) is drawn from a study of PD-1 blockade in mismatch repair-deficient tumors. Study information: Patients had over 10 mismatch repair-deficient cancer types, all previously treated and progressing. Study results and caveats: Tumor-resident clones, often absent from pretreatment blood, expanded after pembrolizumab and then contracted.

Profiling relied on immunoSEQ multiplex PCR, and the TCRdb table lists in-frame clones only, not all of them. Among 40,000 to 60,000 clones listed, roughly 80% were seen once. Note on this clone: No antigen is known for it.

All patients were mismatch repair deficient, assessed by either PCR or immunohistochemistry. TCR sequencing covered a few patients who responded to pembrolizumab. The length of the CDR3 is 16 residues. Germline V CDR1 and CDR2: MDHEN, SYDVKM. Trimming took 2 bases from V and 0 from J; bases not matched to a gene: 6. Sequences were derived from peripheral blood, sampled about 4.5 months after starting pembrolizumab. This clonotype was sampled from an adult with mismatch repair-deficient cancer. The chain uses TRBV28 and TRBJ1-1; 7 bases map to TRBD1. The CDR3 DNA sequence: TGTGCCAGCAGTTTACCCTCAACAGGGGTGAACACTGAAGCTTTCTTT. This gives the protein CASSLPSTGVNTEAFF.